A selection of T cell receptor beta chains follows, all from one sample in a study of blood T cell repertoires in COVID-19. TCRdb's copy holds only in-frame clones and misses some; the assay was immunoSEQ multiplex PCR. The sample has just over 250,000 clones, around 87% seen once. Source material: peripheral blood. The origin of the receptors is a woman aged 45-65 years with acute or convalescent COVID-19. Both conserved end residues are part of each CDR3. D genes are given only for firm matches. Some rows mark clone size as missing; the rest say once, few, many or name a class of expanded clone.

size,D,J,V,DNA,CDR3
.,.,TRBJ2-7,TRBV18,TGTGCCAGCTCGCCATCCGGGGGGCGCGAGCAGTACTTC,CASSPSGGREQYF
.,TRBD2,TRBJ2-1,TRBV2,TGTGCCAGCAGTGTTAGGGGACTAGCGGGAGGGAGCCCCAATGAGCAGTTCTTC,CASSVRGLAGGSPNEQFF
.,.,TRBJ1-4,TRBV9,TGTGCCAGCAGCGTAGGCGACAGCTTTGCAACTAATGAAAAACTGTTTTTT,CASSVGDSFATNEKLFF
.,.,TRBJ1-2,TRBV6-4,TGTGCCAGCAGTCCCCGGGGGGGAGCTAACTATGGCTACACCTTC,CASSPRGGANYGYTF
.,TRBD2,TRBJ2-7,TRBV28,TGTGCCACCCGGGCTAGCGGGAGCTACGAGCAGTACTTC,CATRASGSYEQYF
.,TRBD1,TRBJ2-1,TRBV19,TGTGCCAGTAGTTTCAGGGGGCGGGACAATGAGCAGTTCTTC,CASSFRGRDNEQFF
.,.,TRBJ2-7,TRBV3-1/TRBV3-2,TGTGCCAGCAGTCGGACAGAGTACGAGCAGTACTTC,CASSRTEYEQYF
.,TRBD1,TRBJ1-2,TRBV18,TGTGCCAGCTCACGGCAACGGGACAGTGGAGACACCTTC,CASSRQRDSGDTF
.,TRBD2,TRBJ2-7,TRBV28,TGTGCCAGCACTCCGAGCGGGAGTTTCCACGAGCAGTACTTC,CASTPSGSFHEQYF
.,TRBD2,TRBJ2-7,TRBV7-8,TGTGCCAGCCAGCTAGCGGGAGGCCCTTCGGAAGAGCAGTACTTC,CASQLAGGPSEEQYF
.,TRBD2,TRBJ2-1,TRBV9,TGTGCCAGCAGCTCTTCGGGACTAGTTAGCAATGAGCAGTTCTTC,CASSSSGLVSNEQFF
once,.,TRBJ2-5,TRBV7-9,TGTGCCAGCAGCTTAGTGCGTGAGACCCAGTACTTC,CASSLVRETQYF
.,TRBD1,TRBJ2-7,TRBV27,TGTGCCAGCAGAACGGACAGGGGGCTTTCCTACGAGCAGTACTTC,CASRTDRGLSYEQYF
.,.,TRBJ1-5,TRBV18,TGTGCCAGCTCACCAGCCCGGGGATTTAATCAGCCCCAGCATTTT,CASSPARGFNQPQHF
.,.,TRBJ2-1,TRBV28,TGTGCCAGCAGTTTAGGGATCTTAGCGCCAACCTACAATGAGCAGTTCTTC,CASSLGILAPTYNEQFF
.,.,TRBJ2-4,TRBV28,TGTGCCAGCAGCCCATCAGGGGGGACCAAAAACATTCAGTACTTC,CASSPSGGTKNIQYF